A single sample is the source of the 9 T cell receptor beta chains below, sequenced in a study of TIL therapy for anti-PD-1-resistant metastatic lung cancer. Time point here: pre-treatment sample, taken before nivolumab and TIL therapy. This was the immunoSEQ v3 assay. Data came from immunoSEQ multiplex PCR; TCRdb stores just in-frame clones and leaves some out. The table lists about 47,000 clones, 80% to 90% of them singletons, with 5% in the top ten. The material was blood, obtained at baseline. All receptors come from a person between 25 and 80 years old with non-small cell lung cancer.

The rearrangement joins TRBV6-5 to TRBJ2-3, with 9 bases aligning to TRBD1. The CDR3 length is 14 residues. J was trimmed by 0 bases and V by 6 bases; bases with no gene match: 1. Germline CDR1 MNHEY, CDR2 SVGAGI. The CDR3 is CASSGTGSTDTQYF. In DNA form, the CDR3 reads TGTGCCAGCAGCGGGACAGGGAGCACAGATACGCAGTATTTT.

CDR3 amino acids: CSARDPRTQYF. DNA of the CDR3: TGCAGCGCCCGGGACCCAAGGACCCAGTACTTC. The chain combines TRBV29-1 with TRBJ2-5; D is tentatively TRBD1 or TRBD2 (5 bases each). CDR1 SQVTM and CDR2 ANQGSEA come from the germline V gene. The CDR3 has 11 residues. V was shortened by 7 bases and J by 7 bases, with 13 bases between the two germline ends.

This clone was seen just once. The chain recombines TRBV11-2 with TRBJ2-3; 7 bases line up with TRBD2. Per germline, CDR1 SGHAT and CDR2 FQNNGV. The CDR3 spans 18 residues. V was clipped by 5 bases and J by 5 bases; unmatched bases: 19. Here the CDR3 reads CASSAPPGGGSGIDTQYF. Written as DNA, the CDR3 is TGTGCCAGCAGCGCCCCCCCGGGCGGCGGGAGTGGTATAGATACGCAGTATTTT.

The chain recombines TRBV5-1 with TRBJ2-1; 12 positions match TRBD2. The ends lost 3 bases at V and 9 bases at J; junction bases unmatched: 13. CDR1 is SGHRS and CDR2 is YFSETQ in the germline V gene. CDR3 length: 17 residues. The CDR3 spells CASSSSPATSGSSEQFF. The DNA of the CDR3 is TGCGCCAGCAGCTCCTCCCCCGCGACTAGCGGGAGTAGTGAGCAGTTCTTC.

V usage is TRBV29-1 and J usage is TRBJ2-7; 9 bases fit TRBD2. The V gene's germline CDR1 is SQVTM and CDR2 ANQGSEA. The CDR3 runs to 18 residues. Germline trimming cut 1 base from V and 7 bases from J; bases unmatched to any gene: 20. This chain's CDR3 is CSVEAGPKRREGHREQYF. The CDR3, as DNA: TGCAGCGTTGAAGCGGGCCCGAAACGGCGGGAGGGCCATCGAGAGCAGTACTTC.

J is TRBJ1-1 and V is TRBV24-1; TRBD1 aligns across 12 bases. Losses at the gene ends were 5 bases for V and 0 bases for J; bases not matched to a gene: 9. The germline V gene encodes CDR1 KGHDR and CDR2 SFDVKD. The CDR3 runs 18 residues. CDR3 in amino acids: CATSASPGQGALNTEAFF. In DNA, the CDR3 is TGTGCCACCAGTGCCTCGCCGGGACAGGGGGCTTTGAACACTGAAGCTTTCTTT.

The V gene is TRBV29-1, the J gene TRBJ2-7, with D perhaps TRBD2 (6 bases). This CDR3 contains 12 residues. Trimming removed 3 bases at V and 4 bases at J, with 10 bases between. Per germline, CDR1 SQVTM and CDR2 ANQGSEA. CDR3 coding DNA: TGCAGCGTTGAGGTGGGGAGGTACGAGCAGTACTTC. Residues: CSVEVGRYEQYF.

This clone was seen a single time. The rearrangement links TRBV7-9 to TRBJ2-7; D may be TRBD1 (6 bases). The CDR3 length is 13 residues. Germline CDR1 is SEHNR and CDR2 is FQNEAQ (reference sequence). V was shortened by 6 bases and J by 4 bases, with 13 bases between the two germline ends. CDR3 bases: TGTGCCAGCAGGCCCGACAGGAGGTACGAGCAGTACTTC. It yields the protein CASRPDRRYEQYF.

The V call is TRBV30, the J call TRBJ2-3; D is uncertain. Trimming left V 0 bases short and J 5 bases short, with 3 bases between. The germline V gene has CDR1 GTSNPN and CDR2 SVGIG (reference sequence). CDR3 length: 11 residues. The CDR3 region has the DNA TGTGCCTGGAGTGTCCTAGATACGCAGTATTTT. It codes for CAWSVLDTQYF.